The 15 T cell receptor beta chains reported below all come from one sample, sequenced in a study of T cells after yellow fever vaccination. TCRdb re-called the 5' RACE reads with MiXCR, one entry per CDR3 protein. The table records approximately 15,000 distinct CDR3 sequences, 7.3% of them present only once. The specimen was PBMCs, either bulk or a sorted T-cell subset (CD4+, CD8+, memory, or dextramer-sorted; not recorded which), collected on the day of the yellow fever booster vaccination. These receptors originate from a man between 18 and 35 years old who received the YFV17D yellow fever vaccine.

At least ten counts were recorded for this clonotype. Here the CDR3 reads CASSLGFYGYTF. The CDR3 DNA sequence: TGTGCCAGCAGTTTGGGTTTTTATGGCTACACCTTC. This chain joins TRBV28 and TRBJ1-2, with unresolved D. The V end lost 3 bases, the J end lost 5 bases, and 7 bases lay between the germline ends. CDR1 MDHEN and CDR2 SYDVKM come from the germline V gene. This CDR3 region has 12 residues.

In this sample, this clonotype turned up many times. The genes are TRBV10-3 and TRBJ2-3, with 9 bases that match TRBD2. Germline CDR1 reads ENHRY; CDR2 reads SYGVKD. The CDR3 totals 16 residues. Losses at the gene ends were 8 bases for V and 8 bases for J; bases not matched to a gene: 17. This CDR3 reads CAILGPAGGQLGTQYF. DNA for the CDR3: TGTGCCATCCTCGGCCCAGCGGGGGGTCAATTGGGTACGCAGTATTTT.

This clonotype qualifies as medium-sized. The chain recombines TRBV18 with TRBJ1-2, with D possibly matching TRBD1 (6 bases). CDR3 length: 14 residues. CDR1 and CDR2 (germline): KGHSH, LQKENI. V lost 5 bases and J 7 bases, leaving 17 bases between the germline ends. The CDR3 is CASSSDRQRGGYTF. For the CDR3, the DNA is TGTGCCAGCTCAAGCGACAGGCAGCGAGGTGGCTACACCTTC.

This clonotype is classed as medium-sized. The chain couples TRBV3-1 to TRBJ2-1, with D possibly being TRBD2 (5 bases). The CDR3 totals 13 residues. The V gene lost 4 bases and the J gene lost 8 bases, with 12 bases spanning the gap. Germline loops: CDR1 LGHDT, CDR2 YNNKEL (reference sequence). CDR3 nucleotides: TGTGCCAGCAGCCGAGGGATTGGGCATGAGCAGTTCTTC. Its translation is CASSRGIGHEQFF.

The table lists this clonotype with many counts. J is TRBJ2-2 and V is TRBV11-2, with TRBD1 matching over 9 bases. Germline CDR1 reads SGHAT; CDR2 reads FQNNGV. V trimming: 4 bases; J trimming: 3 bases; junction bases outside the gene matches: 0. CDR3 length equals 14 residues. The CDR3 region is CASSWTGDTGELFF. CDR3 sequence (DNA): TGTGCCAGCAGCTGGACAGGGGACACCGGGGAGCTGTTTTTT.

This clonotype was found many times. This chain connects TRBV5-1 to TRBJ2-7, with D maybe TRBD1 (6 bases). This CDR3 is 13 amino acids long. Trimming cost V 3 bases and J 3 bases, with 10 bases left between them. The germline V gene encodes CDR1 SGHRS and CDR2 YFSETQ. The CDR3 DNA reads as TGCGCCAGCAGCTGCCGGGACAACTACGAGCAGTACGTC. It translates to CASSCRDNYEQYV.

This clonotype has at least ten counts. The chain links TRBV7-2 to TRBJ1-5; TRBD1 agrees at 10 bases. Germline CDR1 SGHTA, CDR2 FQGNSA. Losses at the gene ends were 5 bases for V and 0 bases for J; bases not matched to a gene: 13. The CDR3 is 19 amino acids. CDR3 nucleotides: TGTGCCAGCAGCCCACGTCCCGGGACAGGGGTTGGTAGCAATCAGCCCCAGCATTTT. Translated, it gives CASSPRPGTGVGSNQPQHF. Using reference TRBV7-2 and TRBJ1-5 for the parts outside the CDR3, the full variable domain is GAGVSQSPSNKVTEKGKDVELRCDPISGHTALYWYRQSLGQGLEFLIYFQGNSAPDKSGLPSDRFSAERTGGSVSTLTIQRTQQEDSAVYLCASSPRPGTGVGSNQPQHFGDGTRLSIL.

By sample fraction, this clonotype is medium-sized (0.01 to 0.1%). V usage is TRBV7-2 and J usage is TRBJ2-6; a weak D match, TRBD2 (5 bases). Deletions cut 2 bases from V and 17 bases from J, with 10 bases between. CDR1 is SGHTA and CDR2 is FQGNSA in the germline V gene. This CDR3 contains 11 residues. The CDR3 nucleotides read TGTGCCAGCAGCTTACGAGGGCCCTTGACTTTC. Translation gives CASSLRGPLTF.

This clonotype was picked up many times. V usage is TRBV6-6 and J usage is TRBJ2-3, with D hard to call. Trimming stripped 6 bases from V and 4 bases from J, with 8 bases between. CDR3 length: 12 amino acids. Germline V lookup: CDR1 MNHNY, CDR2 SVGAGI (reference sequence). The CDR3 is CASREISDTQYF. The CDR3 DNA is TGTGCCAGCAGAGAAATCTCAGATACGCAGTATTTT.

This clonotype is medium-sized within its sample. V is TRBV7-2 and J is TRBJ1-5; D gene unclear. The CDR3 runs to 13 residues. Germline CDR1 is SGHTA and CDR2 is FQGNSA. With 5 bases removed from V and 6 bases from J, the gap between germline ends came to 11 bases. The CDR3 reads CASSPDKGQPQHF. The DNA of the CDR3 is TGTGCCAGCAGCCCAGATAAGGGTCAGCCCCAGCATTTT.

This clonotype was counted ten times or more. The CDR3 protein is CASSGGQSSYEQYF. Written as DNA, the CDR3 is TGTGCCAGCAGCGGCGGACAGAGCTCCTACGAGCAGTACTTC. The gene calls are TRBV3-1 and TRBJ2-7; a possible D gene is TRBD1 (6 bases). Trimming took 5 bases from V and 0 from J, leaving 11 bases between them. This CDR3 region has 14 residues. Germline V lookup: CDR1 LGHDT, CDR2 YNNKEL (reference sequence).

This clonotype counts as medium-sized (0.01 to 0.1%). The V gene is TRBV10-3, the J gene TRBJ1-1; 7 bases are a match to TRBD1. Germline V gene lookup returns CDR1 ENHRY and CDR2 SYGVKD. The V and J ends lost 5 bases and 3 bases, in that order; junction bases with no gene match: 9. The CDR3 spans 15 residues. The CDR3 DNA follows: TGTGCCATCAGTCCGCAGGGGGTTAGGCACACTGAAGCTTTCTTT. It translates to CAISPQGVRHTEAFF.

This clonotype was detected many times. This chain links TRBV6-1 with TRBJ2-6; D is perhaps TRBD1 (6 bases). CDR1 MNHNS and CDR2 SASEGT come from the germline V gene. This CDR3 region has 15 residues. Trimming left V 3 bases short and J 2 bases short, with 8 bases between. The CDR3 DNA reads TGTGCCAGCAGTGATCCAGGGGCTGGGGCCAACGTCCTGACTTTC. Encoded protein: CASSDPGAGANVLTF.

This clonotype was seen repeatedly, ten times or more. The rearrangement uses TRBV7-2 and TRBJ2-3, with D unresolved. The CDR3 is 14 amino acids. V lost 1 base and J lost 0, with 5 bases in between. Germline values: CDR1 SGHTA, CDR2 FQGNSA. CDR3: CASSLEESTDTQYF. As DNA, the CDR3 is TGTGCCAGCAGCTTAGAGGAGAGCACAGATACGCAGTATTTT.

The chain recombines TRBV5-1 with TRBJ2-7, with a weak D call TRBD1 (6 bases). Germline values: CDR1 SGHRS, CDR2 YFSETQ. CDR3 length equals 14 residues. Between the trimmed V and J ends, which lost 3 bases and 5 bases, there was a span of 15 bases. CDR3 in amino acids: CASSSRTEIDEQYF. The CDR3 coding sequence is TGCGCCAGCAGCTCAAGGACAGAGATCGACGAGCAGTACTTC.